One and the same sample provided the 20 T cell receptor beta chains below, sequenced in a study of T cell repertoires in ileal Crohn's disease. Profiled with immunoSEQ multiplex PCR; TCRdb holds only in-frame clones, not every one. The data contain more than 11,000 clones, around four fifths of them singletons. Sequencing input: ileal tissue. Receptor source: an adult with Crohn's disease.

The CDR3 loop reads CASSLRQGALEQYF. DNA of the CDR3: TGTGCCAGCAGCTTGAGACAGGGGGCTCTCGAGCAGTACTTC. The chain is built from TRBV5-5 and TRBJ2-7; 10 bases are shared with TRBD1. V shed 1 base, J shed 6 bases, and the junction held 4 bases outside the gene matches. Germline CDR1 and CDR2: SGHKS and YYEKEE (reference sequence). The CDR3 is 14 amino acids.

The chain carries TRBV18 and TRBJ2-7; possible D gene TRBD1, 6 bases. Germline V gene sequence: CDR1 KGHSH, CDR2 LQKENI. The germline V and J ends were trimmed by 3 bases and 3 bases, with 12 bases remaining between them. This CDR3 is 14 amino acids long. This chain's CDR3 is CASSPGTMRYEQYF. The DNA for the CDR3 is TGTGCCAGCTCACCCGGGACAATGCGCTACGAGCAGTACTTC. The full variable domain, completed using reference TRBV18 and TRBJ2-7, is NAGVMQNPRHLVRRRGQEARLRCSPMKGHSHVYWYRQLPEEGLKFMVYLQKENIIDESGMPKERFSAEFPKEGPSILRIQQVVRGDSAAYFCASSPGTMRYEQYFGPGTRLTVT.

This chain links TRBV5-1 with TRBJ1-1, with D unclear. V was cut by 0 bases and J by 0 bases, with 9 bases left in between. The CDR3 runs 15 residues. Germline-derived CDR1 and CDR2 are SGHRS and YFSETQ. The CDR3 DNA reads as TGCGCCAGCAGCTTGGCCGGCGGAATGAACACTGAAGCTTTCTTT. It is translated as CASSLAGGMNTEAFF.

V and J are TRBV11-2 and TRBJ2-7, with D perhaps TRBD1 (5 bases). CDR1 is SGHAT, CDR2 FQNNGV, per germline. The CDR3 has 15 residues. V lost 5 bases and J lost 0, with 14 bases in between. The CDR3 DNA is TGTGCCAGCAGCATCGGACACCTATACTCCTACGAGCAGTACTTC. Residues: CASSIGHLYSYEQYF. Complete variable domain (other parts from reference TRBV11-2 and TRBJ2-7): EAGVAQSPRYKIIEKRQSVAFWCNPISGHATLYWYQQILGQGPKLLIQFQNNGVVDDSQLPKDRFSAERLKGVDSTLKIQPAKLEDSAVYLCASSIGHLYSYEQYFGPGTRLTVT.

V gene TRBV5-1 combines with J gene TRBJ2-1; TRBD2 aligns across 8 bases. The germline V gene encodes CDR1 SGHRS and CDR2 YFSETQ. J was trimmed by 7 bases and V by 0 bases; bases with no gene match: 3. CDR3 length: 14 amino acids. The CDR3 coding sequence is TGCGCCAGCAGCTTGGACCGGGGGGGGAATGAGCAGTTCTTC. Translation gives CASSLDRGGNEQFF.

The CDR3: CASSLWAGGYQETQYF. The CDR3 DNA sequence: TGTGCCAGCAGCTTATGGGCAGGGGGCTACCAAGAGACCCAGTACTTC. This chain joins TRBV7-6 and TRBJ2-5, with TRBD1 identical over 8 bases. Trimming took 2 bases from V and 0 from J; bases not matched to a gene: 5. Germline values: CDR1 SGHVS, CDR2 FNYEAQ. This CDR3 region has 16 residues.

This sequence joins TRBV28 and TRBJ2-1, with 11 nucleotides matching TRBD2. CDR1 is MDHEN, CDR2 SYDVKM, per germline. This CDR3 comprises 17 residues. V lost 6 bases and J lost 4; bases outside the gene matches: 11. This CDR3 is CASRSSVLAGAYNEQFF. The CDR3 region has the DNA TGTGCCAGCAGATCCTCCGTACTAGCGGGAGCATACAATGAGCAGTTCTTC.

The V call is TRBV7-2, the J call TRBJ2-7; D is perhaps TRBD2 (5 bases). Germline CDR1 and CDR2: SGHTA and FQGNSA. The ends were cut back, 4 bases at V and 0 bases at J, with 13 bases in the middle. This CDR3 comprises 15 residues. The CDR3 nucleotides read TGTGCCAGCAGCTCGAGACCGGGGAGCTCCTACGAGCAGTACTTC. It encodes CASSSRPGSSYEQYF.

This clone has a single count. CDR3 nucleotides: TGTGCCATCAGTCCCGGAGGTGCCGGGGAGCTGTTTTTT. This codes for CAISPGGAGELFF. V usage is TRBV10-3 and J usage is TRBJ2-2; a weak D match, TRBD2 (5 bases). Per germline, CDR1 ENHRY and CDR2 SYGVKD. The V gene lost 5 bases and the J gene lost 6 bases, with 10 bases spanning the gap. The CDR3 is made up of 13 amino acids.

The chain uses TRBV7-9 and TRBJ1-1; possible D gene TRBD1, 5 bases. The germline V gene encodes CDR1 SEHNR and CDR2 FQNEAQ (reference sequence). This CDR3 is built from 13 residues. Trimming removed 5 bases from V and 10 bases from J, with 17 bases in between. As DNA, the CDR3 is TGTGCCAGCAGCACCTACGAATTGGGGGGAGCTTTCTTT. Translation: CASSTYELGGAFF. Based on the CDR3 plus reference TRBV7-9 and TRBJ1-1, the full variable domain is DTGVSQNPRHKITKRGQNVTFRCDPISEHNRLYWYRQTLGQGPEFLTYFQNEAQLEKSRLLSDRFSAERPKGSFSTLEIQRTEQGDSAMYLCASSTYELGGAFFGQGTRLTVV.

The J gene is TRBJ1-4, the V gene TRBV7-9; 7 bases are a match to TRBD1. Germline V gene sequence: CDR1 SEHNR, CDR2 FQNEAQ (reference sequence). The CDR3 has 14 amino acids. After removal of 5 bases from V and 2 bases from J, the junction contained 2 bases not matched to a gene. CDR3 sequence (DNA): TGTGCCAGCAGCCAGGGACAGACTAATGAAAAACTGTTTTTT. This encodes CASSQGQTNEKLFF.

CDR3 nucleotides: TGTGCCAGCTCTAGCGGGAGCTACAATGAGCAGTTCTTC. Amino acid sequence: CASSSGSYNEQFF. This chain uses TRBV18 with TRBJ2-1; 9 bases map to TRBD2. The CDR3 spans 13 residues. V lost 6 bases and J lost 3; bases outside the gene matches: 0. CDR1 is KGHSH and CDR2 is LQKENI in the germline V gene.

The rearrangement uses TRBV28 and TRBJ1-1; D uncertain. The CDR3 covers 14 residues. Germline CDR1 MDHEN, CDR2 SYDVKM. V was clipped by 5 bases and J by 1 base, with 11 bases between them. The CDR3 region is CASSPRTRNTEAFF. The CDR3 nucleotides read TGTGCCAGCAGTCCACGAACACGGAACACTGAAGCTTTCTTT.

The count of this clone is one. The rearrangement uses TRBV2 and TRBJ2-5; D is possibly TRBD1 (6 bases). V was pared by 4 bases and J by 5 bases, with 11 bases between. Germline V lookup: CDR1 SNHLY, CDR2 FYNNEI. CDR3 length: 13 amino acids. The CDR3 nucleotides are TGTGCCAGCAGTGTGTTGGGGGCTGAGACCCAGTACTTC. It specifies CASSVLGAETQYF.

The J gene is TRBJ2-7, the V gene TRBV19; 13 positions match TRBD2. The junction had 11 bases not matched to a gene; V was cut back by 5 bases and J by 7 bases. The length of the CDR3 is 16 residues. The germline V gene has CDR1 LNHDA and CDR2 SQIVND (reference sequence). The CDR3 region is CASSVAGTSGMGEQYF. The CDR3 DNA is TGTGCCAGTAGTGTCGCCGGGACTAGCGGGATGGGGGAGCAGTACTTC.

The chain uses TRBV4-3 and TRBJ2-3; perhaps TRBD1 as D (5 bases). Germline CDR1 is LGHNA and CDR2 is YSLEER. The length of the CDR3 is 16 residues. V was trimmed by 0 bases and J by 2 bases, leaving 12 bases between them. This chain's CDR3 is CASSQDQGAYTDTQYF. The CDR3 nucleotides read TGCGCCAGCAGCCAAGATCAAGGGGCCTACACAGATACGCAGTATTTT.

The chain carries TRBV7-2 and TRBJ2-3; maybe TRBD2 (6 bases). CDR1 SGHTA and CDR2 FQGNSA come from the germline V gene. The CDR3 length is 14 residues. Trimming left V 4 bases short and J 4 bases short, with 12 bases between. CDR3 protein: CASSWDSRPDTQYF. In nucleotides, the CDR3 is TGTGCCAGCAGCTGGGACTCCCGTCCAGATACGCAGTATTTT. Full variable domain (missing parts from reference TRBV7-2 and TRBJ2-3): GAGVSQSPSNKVTEKGKDVELRCDPISGHTALYWYRQSLGQGLEFLIYFQGNSAPDKSGLPSDRFSAERTGGSVSTLTIQRTQQEDSAVYLCASSWDSRPDTQYFGPGTRLTVL.

This clone was counted a few times. The chain couples TRBV5-1 to TRBJ1-1; D is uncertain. The germline CDR1 and CDR2 sequences are SGHRS and YFSETQ. This CDR3 has 14 residues. V was cut by 1 base and J by 1 base, with 8 bases left in between. As DNA, the CDR3 is TGCGCCAGCAGCTTGCGTGAGTCGAACACTGAAGCTTTCTTT. Translated: CASSLRESNTEAFF.

V gene TRBV19 combines with J gene TRBJ1-1, with a tentative D call TRBD1 (5 bases). Germline V gene data show CDR1 as LNHDA and CDR2 as SQIVND (reference sequence). V lost 3 bases and J lost 4, with 18 bases in between. The CDR3 runs to 16 residues. The CDR3 bases are TGTGCCAGTAGTATGGGGGAGTTGGGGGGAAGCACTGAAGCTTTCTTT. Protein: CASSMGELGGSTEAFF.

The chain joins TRBV5-4 to TRBJ1-1; no reliable D call. V was shortened by 1 base and J by 0 bases, with 10 bases between the two germline ends. Germline V gene lookup returns CDR1 SGHNT and CDR2 YYREEE (reference sequence). The CDR3 extends over 15 amino acids. The CDR3 loop reads CASSLTRGMNTEAFF. The CDR3 DNA reads TGTGCCAGCAGCTTGACACGAGGGATGAACACTGAAGCTTTCTTT.